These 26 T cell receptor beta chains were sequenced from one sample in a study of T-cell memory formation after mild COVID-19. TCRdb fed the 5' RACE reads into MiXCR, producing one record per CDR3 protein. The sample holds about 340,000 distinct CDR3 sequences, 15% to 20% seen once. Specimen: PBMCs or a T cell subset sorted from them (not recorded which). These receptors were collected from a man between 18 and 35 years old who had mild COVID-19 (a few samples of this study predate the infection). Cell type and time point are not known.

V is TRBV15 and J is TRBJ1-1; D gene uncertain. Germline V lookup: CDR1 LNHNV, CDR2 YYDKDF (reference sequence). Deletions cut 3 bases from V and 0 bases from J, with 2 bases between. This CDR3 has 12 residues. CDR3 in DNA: TGTGCCACCAGCAGGATGAACACTGAAGCTTTCTTT. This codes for CATSRMNTEAFF.

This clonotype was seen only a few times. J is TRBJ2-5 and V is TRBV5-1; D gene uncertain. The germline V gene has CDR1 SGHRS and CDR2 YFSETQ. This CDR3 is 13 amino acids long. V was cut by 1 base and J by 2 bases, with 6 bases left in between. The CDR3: CASSLMGQETQYF. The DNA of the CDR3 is TGCGCCAGCAGCTTGATGGGGCAAGAGACCCAGTACTTC.

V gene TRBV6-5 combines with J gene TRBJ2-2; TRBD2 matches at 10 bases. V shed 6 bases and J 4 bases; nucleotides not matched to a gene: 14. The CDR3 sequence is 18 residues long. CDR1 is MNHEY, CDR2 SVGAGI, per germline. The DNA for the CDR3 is TGTGCCAGCAGCCAACCCCAGCGGGGGGGCCTTAGCACCGGGGAGCTGTTTTTT. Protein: CASSQPQRGGLSTGELFF.

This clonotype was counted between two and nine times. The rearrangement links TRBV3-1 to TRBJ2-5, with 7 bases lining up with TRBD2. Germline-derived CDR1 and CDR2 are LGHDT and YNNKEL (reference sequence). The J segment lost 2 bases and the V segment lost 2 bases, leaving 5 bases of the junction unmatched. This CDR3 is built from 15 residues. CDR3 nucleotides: TGTGCCAGCAGCCAACCCCTGGGGGGGCAAGAGACCCAGTACTTC. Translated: CASSQPLGGQETQYF.

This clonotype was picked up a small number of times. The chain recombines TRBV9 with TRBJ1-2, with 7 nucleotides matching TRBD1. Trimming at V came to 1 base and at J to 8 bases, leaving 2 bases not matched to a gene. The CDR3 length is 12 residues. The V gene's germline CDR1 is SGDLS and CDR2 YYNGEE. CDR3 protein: CASSVQGGGYTF. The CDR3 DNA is TGTGCCAGCAGCGTACAGGGGGGCGGCTACACCTTC.

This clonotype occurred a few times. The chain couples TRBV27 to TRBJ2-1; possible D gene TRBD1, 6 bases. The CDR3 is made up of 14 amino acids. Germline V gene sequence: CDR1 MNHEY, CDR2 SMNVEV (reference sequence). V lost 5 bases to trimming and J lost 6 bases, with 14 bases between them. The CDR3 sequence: CASSPWGPINEQFF. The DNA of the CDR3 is TGTGCCAGCAGTCCCTGGGGGCCCATCAATGAGCAGTTCTTC.

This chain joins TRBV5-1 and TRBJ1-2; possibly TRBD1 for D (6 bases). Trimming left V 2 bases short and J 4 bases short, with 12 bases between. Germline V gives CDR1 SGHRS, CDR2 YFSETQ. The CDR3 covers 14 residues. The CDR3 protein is CASSLAQGTYGYTF. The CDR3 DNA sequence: TGCGCCAGCAGCTTAGCACAGGGCACCTATGGCTACACCTTC.

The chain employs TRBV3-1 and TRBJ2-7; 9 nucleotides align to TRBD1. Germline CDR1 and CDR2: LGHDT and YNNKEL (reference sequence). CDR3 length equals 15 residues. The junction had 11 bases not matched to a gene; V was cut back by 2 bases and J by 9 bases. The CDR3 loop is CASSQTGTGIRWQYF. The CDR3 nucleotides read TGTGCCAGCAGCCAAACCGGGACAGGGATTAGATGGCAGTACTTC.

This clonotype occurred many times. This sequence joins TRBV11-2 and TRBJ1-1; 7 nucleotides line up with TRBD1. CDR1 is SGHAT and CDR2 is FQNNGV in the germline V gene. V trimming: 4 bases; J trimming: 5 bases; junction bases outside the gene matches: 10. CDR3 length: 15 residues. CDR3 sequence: CASSYIYRGLTEAFF. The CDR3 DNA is TGTGCCAGCAGCTATATATACAGGGGATTGACTGAAGCTTTCTTT. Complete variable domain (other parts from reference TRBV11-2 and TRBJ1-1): EAGVAQSPRYKIIEKRQSVAFWCNPISGHATLYWYQQILGQGPKLLIQFQNNGVVDDSQLPKDRFSAERLKGVDSTLKIQPAKLEDSAVYLCASSYIYRGLTEAFFGQGTRLTVV.

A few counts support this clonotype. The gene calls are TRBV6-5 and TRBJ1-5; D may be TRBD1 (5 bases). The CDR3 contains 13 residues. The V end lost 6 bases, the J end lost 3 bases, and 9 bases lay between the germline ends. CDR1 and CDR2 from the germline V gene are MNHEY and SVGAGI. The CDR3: CASRARDNQPQHF. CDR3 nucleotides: TGTGCCAGCAGGGCCAGGGACAATCAGCCCCAGCATTTT.

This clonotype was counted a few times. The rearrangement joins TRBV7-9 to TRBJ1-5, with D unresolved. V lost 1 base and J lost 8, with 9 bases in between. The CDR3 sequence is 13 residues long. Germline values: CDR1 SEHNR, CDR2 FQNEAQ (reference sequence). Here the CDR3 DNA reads TGTGCCAGCAGCTTAGGGGTCCTGGAGCCCCAGCATTTT. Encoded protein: CASSLGVLEPQHF.

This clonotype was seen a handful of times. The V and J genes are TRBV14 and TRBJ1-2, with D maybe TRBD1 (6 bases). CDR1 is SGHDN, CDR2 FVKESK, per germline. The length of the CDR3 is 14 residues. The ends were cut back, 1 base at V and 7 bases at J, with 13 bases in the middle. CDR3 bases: TGTGCCAGCAGCCAAGGGACAGCGGACGGTGGCTACACCTTC. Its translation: CASSQGTADGGYTF. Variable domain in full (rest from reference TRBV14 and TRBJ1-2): EAGVTQFPSHSVIEKGQTVTLRCDPISGHDNLYWYRRVMGKEIKFLLHFVKESKQDESGMPNNRFLAERTGGTYSTLKVQPAELEDSGVYFCASSQGTADGGYTFGSGTRLTVV.

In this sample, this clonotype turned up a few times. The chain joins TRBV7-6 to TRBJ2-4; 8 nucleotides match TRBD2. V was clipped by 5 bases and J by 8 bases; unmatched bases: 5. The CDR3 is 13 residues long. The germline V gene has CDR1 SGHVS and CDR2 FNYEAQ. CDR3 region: CASSRSLADIQYF. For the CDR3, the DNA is TGTGCCAGCAGCCGATCACTAGCGGACATTCAGTACTTC.

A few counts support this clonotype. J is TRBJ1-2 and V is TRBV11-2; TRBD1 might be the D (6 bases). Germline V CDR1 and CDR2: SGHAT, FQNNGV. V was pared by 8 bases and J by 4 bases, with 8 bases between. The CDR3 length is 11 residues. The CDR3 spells CASGGLYGYTF. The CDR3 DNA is TGTGCCAGCGGGGGGCTCTATGGCTACACCTTC.

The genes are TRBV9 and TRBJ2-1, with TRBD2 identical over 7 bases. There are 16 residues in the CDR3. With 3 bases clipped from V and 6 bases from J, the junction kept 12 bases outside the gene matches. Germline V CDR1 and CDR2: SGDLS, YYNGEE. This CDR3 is CASSDSARGRANEQFF. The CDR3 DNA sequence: TGTGCCAGCAGCGACTCCGCCCGAGGGAGGGCCAATGAGCAGTTCTTC.

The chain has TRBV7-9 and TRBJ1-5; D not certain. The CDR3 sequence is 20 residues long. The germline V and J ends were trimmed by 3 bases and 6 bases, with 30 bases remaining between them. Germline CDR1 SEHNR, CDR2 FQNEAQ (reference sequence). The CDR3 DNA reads TGTGCCAGCAGCTTCGGTGGACGACCAGGCCTCGCCCCCAACACTCAGCCCCAGCATTTT. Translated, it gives CASSFGGRPGLAPNTQPQHF.

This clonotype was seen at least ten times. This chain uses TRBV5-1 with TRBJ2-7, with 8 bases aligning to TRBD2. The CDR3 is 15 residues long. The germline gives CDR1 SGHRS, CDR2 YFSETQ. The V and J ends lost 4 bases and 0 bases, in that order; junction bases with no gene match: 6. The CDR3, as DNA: TGCGCCAGCAGCCCCGGGGGGGCGAGCTCCTACGAGCAGTACTTC. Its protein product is CASSPGGASSYEQYF.

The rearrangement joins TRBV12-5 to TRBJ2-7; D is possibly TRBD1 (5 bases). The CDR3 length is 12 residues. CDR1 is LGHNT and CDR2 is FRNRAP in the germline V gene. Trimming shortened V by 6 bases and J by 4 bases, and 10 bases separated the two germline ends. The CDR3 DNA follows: TGTGCTAGTGGCCCCCAGGGTTACGAGCAGTACTTC. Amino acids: CASGPQGYEQYF.

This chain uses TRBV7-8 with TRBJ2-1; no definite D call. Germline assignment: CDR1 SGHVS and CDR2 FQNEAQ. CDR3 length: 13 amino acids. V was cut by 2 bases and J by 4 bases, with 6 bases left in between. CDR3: CASSLIVYNEQFF. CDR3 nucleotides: TGTGCCAGCAGCTTAATAGTTTACAATGAGCAGTTCTTC.

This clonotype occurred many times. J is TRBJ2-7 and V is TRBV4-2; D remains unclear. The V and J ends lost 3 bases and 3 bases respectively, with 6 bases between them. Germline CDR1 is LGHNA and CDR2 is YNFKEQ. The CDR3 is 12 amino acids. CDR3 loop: CASSQGGYEQYF. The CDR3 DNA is TGTGCCAGCAGCCAGGGCGGCTACGAGCAGTACTTC.

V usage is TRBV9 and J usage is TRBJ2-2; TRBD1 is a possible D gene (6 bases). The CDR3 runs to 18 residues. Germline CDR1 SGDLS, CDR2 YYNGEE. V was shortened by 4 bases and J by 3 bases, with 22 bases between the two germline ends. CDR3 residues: CASSLMGIIGGDTGELFF. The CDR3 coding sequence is TGTGCCAGCAGCCTAATGGGGATTATAGGGGGAGACACCGGGGAGCTGTTTTTT.

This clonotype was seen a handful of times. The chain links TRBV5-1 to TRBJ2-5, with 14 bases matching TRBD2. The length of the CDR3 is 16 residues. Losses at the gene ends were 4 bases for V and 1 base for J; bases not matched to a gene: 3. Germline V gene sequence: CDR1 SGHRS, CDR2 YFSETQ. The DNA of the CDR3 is TGCGCCAGCAGCCAGACTAGCGGGGGGGCCCAAGAGACCCAGTACTTC. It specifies CASSQTSGGAQETQYF.

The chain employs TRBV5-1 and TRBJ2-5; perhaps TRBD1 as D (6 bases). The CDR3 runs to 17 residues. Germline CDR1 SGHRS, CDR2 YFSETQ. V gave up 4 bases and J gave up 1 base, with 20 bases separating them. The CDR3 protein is CASSQISAWTAQETQYF. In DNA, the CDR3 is TGCGCCAGCAGCCAGATCTCCGCTTGGACAGCCCAAGAGACCCAGTACTTC.

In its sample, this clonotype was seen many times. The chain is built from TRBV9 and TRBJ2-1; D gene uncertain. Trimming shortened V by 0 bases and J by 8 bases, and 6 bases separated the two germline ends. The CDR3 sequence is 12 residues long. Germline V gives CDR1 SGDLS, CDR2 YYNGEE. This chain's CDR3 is CASSVEGYEQFF. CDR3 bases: TGTGCCAGCAGCGTAGAAGGATATGAGCAGTTCTTC.

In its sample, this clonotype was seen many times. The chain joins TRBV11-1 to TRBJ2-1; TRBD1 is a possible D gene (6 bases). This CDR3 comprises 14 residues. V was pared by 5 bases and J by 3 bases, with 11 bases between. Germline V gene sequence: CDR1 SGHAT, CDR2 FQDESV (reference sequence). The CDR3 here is CASSPNRDYNEQFF. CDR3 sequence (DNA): TGTGCCAGCAGCCCAAACAGGGACTACAATGAGCAGTTCTTC. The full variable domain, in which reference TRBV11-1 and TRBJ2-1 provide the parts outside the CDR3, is EAEVAQSPRYKITEKSQAVAFWCDPISGHATLYWYRQILGQGPELLVQFQDESVVDDSQLPKDRFSAERLKGVDSTLKIQPAELGDSAMYLCASSPNRDYNEQFFGPGTRLTVL.

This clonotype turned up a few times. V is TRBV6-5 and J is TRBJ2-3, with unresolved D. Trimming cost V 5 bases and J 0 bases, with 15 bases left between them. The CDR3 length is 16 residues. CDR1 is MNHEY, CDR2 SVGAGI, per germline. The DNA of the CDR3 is TGTGCCAGCAGTCCCGACGGACGGAAGAGCACAGATACGCAGTATTTT. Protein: CASSPDGRKSTDTQYF.